This TCR beta chain was found in a study of neurological immune-mediated disorders. 2 million PBMCs stored at -80 C were the source of the unsorted libraries. Ten or more counts support this clonotype. Its antigen remains unknown. The CDR3 runs 13 residues. Trimming removed 3 bases from V and 5 bases from J; junction bases left unmatched: 6. The germline CDR1 and CDR2 sequences are SQVTM and ANQGSEA. Points from the study as a whole: When repertoires were grouped phylogenetically, those of 18 of 34 multiple sclerosis patients fell into one related-CDR3 cluster, a possible signature.

The cDNA was produced through 5'RACE with 10-nucleotide random UMIs. TCRdb redid the calling of the 5' RACE reads with MiXCR, one entry per CDR3 protein. The table lists about 55,000 distinct CDR3 sequences, around 3.9% of them singletons. The specimen was PBMCs. The receptor was derived from a man between 25 and 39 years old with multiple sclerosis. The V call is TRBV29-1, the J call TRBJ2-5; 7 bases fit TRBD2. Here the CDR3 reads CSVDAGVGETQYF. The CDR3 DNA sequence: TGCAGCGTTGATGCGGGGGTTGGGGAGACCCAGTACTTC.